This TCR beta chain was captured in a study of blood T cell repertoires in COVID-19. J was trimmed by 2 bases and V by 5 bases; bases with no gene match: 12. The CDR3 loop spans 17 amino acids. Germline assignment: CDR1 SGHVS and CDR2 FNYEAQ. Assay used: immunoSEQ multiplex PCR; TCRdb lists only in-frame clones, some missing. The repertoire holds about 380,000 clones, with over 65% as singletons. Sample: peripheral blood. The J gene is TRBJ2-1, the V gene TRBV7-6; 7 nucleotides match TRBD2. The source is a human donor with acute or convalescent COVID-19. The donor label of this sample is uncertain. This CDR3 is CASSRTPGGGTYNEQFF. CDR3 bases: TGTGCCAGCAGCCGGACGCCGGGGGGAGGAACCTACAATGAGCAGTTCTTC.